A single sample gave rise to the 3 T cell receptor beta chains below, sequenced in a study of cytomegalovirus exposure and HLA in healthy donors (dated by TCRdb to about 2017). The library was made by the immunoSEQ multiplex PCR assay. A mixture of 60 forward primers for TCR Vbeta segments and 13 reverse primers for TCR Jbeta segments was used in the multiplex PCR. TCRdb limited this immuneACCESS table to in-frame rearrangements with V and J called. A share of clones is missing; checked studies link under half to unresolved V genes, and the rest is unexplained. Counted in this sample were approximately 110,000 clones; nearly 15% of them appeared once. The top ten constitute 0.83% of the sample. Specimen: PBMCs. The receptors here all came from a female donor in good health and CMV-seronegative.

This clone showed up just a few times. CDR3 DNA: TGTGCCATCAGTACCGGGACTCTGAACACCGGGGAGCTGTTTTTT. It yields the protein CAISTGTLNTGELFF. V and J are TRBV10-3 and TRBJ2-2, with TRBD2 as a possible D gene (6 bases). With 5 bases removed from V and 1 base from J, the gap between germline ends came to 11 bases. CDR3 length: 15 residues. In germline, CDR1 is ENHRY, CDR2 SYGVKD.

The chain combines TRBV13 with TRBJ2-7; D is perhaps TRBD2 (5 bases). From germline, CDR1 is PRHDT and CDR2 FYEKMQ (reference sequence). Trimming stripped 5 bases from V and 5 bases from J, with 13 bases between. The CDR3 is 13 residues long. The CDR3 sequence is CASSTDREHEQYF. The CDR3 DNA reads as TGTGCCAGCAGCACGGACCGGGAACACGAGCAGTACTTC.

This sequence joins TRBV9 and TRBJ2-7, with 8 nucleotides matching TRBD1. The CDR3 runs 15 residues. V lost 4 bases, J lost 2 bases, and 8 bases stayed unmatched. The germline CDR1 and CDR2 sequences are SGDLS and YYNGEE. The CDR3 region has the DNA TGTGCCAGCAGCCCCGGACAGGGAAACCCCTACGAGCAGTACTTC. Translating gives CASSPGQGNPYEQYF.